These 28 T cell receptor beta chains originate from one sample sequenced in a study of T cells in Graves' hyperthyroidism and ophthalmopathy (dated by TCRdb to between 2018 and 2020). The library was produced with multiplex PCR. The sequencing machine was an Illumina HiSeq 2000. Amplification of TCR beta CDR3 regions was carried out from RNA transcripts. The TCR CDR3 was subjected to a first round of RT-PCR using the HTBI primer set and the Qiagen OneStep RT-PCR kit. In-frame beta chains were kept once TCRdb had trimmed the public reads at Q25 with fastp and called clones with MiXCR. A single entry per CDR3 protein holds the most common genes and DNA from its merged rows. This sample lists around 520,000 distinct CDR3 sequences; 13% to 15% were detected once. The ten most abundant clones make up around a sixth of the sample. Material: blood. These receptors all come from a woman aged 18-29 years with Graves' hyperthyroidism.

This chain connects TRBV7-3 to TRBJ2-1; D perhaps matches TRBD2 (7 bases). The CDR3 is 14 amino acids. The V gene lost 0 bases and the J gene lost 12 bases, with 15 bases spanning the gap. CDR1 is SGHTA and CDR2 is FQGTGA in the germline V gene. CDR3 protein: CASSLTDRGAWQFF. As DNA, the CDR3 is TGTGCCAGCAGCTTAACGGACCGGGGGGCGTGGCAGTTCTTC.

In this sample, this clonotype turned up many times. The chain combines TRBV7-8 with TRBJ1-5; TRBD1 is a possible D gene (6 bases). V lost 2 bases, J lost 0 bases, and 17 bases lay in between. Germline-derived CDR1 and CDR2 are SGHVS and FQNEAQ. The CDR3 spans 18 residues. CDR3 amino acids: CASSLSWTVQISNQPQHF. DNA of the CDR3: TGTGCCAGCAGCTTATCTTGGACAGTCCAAATTAGCAATCAGCCCCAGCATTTT.

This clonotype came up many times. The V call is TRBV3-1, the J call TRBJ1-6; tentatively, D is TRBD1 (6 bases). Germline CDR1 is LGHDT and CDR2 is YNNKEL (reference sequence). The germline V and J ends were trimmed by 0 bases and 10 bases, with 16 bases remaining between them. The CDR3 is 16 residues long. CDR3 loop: CASSQDRPGARSPLHF. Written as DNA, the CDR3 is TGTGCCAGCAGCCAAGATCGACCGGGGGCGCGATCACCCCTCCACTTT.

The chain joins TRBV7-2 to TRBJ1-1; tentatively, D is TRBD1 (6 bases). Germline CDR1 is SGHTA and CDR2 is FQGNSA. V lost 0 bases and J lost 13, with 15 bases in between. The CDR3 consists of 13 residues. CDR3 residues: CASSLAYRVRLFF. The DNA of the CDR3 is TGTGCCAGCAGCTTAGCCTACAGGGTACGACTTTTCTTT.

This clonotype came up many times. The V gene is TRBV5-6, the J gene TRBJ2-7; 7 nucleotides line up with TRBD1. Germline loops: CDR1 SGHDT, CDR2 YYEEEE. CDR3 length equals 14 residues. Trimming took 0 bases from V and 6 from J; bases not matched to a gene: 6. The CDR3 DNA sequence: TGTGCCAGCAGCTTGGTCGGGACAGTTGGCGAGCAGTACTTC. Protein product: CASSLVGTVGEQYF.

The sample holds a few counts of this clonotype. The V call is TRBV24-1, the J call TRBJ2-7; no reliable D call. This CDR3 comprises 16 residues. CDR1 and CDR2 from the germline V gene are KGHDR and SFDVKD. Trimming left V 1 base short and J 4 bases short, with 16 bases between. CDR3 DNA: TGTGCCACCAGTGATTTCCGATCTGATCCCCCTTACGAGCAGTACTTC. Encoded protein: CATSDFRSDPPYEQYF.

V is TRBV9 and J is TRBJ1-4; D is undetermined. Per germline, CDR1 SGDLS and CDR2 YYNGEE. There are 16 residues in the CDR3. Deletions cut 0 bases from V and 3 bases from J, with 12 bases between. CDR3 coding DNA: TGTGCCAGCAGCGTAGGGTCGGTCGGGCCTAATGAAAAACTGTTTTTT. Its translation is CASSVGSVGPNEKLFF.

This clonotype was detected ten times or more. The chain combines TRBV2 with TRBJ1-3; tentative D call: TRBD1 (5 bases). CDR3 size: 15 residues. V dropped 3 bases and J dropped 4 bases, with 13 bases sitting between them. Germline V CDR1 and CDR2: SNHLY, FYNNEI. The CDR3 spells CASSETDKEGNTIYF. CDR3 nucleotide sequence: TGTGCCAGCAGTGAGACGGACAAAGAAGGAAACACCATATATTTT.

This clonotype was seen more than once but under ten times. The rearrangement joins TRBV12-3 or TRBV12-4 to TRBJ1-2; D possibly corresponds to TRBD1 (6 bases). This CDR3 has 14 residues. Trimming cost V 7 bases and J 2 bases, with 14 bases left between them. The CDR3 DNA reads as TGTGCCAGCAACCCAACAGGGCCCAACTATGGCTACACCTTC. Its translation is CASNPTGPNYGYTF.

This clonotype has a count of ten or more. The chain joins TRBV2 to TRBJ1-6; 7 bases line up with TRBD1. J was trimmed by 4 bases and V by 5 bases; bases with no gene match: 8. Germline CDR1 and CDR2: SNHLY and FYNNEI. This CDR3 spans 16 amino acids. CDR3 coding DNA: TGTGCCAGCAGTACAGGGGTCCTCACTTATAATTCACCCCTCCACTTT. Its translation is CASSTGVLTYNSPLHF.

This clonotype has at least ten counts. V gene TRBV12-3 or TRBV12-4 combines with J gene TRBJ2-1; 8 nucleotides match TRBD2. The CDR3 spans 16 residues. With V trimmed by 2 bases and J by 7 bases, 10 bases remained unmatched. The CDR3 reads CASSLTERENRNEQFF. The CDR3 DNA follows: TGTGCCAGCAGTTTAACCGAGCGGGAGAATCGAAATGAGCAGTTCTTC.

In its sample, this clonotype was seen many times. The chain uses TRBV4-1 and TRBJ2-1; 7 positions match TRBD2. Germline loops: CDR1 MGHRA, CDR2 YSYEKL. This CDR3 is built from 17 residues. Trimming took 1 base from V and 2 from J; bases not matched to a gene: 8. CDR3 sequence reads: CASSQVWGGTPYNEQFF. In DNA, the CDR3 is TGCGCCAGCAGCCAAGTGTGGGGGGGAACCCCCTACAATGAGCAGTTCTTC.

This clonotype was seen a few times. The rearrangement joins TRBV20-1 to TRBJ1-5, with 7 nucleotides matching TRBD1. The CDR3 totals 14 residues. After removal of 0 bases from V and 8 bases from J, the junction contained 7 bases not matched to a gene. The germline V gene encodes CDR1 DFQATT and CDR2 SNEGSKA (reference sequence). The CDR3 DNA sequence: TGCAGTGCTAGAGATGACAGGGCTTACGAGCCCCAGCATTTT. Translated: CSARDDRAYEPQHF.

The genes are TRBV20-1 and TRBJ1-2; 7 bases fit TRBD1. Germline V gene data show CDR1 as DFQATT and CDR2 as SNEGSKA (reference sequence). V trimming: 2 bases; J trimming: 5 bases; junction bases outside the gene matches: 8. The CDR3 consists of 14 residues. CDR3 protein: CSARTPTGSYGYTF. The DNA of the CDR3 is TGCAGTGCTAGAACCCCGACAGGGTCTTATGGCTACACCTTC.

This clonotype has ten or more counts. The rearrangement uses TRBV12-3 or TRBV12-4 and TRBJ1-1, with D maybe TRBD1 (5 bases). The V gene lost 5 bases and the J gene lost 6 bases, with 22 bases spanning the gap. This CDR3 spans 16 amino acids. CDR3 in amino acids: CASSPIQAARSAEAFF. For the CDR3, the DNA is TGTGCCAGCAGTCCAATACAGGCCGCGCGGTCAGCTGAAGCTTTCTTT.

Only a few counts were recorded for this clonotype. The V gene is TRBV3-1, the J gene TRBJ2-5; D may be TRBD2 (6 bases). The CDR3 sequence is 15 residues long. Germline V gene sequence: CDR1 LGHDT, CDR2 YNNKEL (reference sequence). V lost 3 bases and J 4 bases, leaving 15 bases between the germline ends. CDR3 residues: CASSQVTGARETQYF. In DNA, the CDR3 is TGTGCCAGCAGCCAGGTCACGGGAGCGAGAGAGACCCAGTACTTC.

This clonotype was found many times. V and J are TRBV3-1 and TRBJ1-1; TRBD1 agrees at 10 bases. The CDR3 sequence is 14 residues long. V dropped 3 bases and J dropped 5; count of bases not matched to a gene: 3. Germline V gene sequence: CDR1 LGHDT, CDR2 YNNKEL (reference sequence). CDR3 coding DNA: TGTGCCAGCAGCCATACGGGACAGGGGACTGAAGCTTTCTTT. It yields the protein CASSHTGQGTEAFF. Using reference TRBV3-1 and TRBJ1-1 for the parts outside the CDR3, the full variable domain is DTAVSQTPKYLVTQMGNDKSIKCEQNLGHDTMYWYKQDSKKFLKIMFSYNNKELIINETVPNRFSPKSPDKAHLNLHINSLELGDSAVYFCASSHTGQGTEAFFGQGTRLTVV.

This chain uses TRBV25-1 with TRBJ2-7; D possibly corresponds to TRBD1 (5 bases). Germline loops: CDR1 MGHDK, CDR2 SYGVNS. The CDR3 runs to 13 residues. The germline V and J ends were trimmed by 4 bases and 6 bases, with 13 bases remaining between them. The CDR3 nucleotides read TGTGCCAGCAGTGCCTCAGGGTCCCCCGAGCAGTACGTC. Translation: CASSASGSPEQYV.

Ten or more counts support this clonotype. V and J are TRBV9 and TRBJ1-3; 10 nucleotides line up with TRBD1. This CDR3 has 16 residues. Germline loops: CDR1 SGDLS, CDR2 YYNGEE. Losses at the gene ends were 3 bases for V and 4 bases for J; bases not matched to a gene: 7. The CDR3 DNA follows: TGTGCCAGCAGCGACCGACAGGGGGCTAGGGGAAACACCATATATTTT. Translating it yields CASSDRQGARGNTIYF.

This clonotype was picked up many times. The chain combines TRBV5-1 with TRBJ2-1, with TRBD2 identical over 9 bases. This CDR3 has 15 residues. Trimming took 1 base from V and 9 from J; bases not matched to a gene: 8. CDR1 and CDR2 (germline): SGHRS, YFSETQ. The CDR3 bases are TGCGCCAGCAGCTTGTCGGCGGGAGGGTCGGGTGAGCAGTTCTTC. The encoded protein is CASSLSAGGSGEQFF. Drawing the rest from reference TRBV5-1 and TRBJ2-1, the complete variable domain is KAGVTQTPRYLIKTRGQQVTLSCSPISGHRSVSWYQQTPGQGLQFLFEYFSETQRNKGNFPGRFSGRQFSNSRSEMNVSTLELGDSALYLCASSLSAGGSGEQFFGPGTRLTVL.

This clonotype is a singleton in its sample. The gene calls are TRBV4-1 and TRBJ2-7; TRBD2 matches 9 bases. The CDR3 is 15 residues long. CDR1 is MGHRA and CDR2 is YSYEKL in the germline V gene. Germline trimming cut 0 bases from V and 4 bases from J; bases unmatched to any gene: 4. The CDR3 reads CASSQERLAEYEQYF. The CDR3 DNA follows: TGCGCCAGCAGCCAAGAGAGACTAGCGGAATACGAGCAGTACTTC.

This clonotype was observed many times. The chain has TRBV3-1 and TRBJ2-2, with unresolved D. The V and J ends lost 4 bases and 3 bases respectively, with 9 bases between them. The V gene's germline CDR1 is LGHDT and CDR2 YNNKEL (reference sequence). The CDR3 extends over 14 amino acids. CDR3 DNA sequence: TGTGCCAGCAGCCTCTCTTCGTACACCGGGGAGCTGTTTTTT. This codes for CASSLSSYTGELFF. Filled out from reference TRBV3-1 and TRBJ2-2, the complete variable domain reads DTAVSQTPKYLVTQMGNDKSIKCEQNLGHDTMYWYKQDSKKFLKIMFSYNNKELIINETVPNRFSPKSPDKAHLNLHINSLELGDSAVYFCASSLSSYTGELFFGEGSRLTVL.

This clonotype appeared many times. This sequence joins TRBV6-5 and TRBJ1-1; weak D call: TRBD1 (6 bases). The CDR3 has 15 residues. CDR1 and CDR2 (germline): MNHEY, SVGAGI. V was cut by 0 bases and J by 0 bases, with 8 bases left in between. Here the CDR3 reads CASSYSRGVNTEAFF. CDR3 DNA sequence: TGTGCCAGCAGTTACTCCAGGGGAGTGAACACTGAAGCTTTCTTT.

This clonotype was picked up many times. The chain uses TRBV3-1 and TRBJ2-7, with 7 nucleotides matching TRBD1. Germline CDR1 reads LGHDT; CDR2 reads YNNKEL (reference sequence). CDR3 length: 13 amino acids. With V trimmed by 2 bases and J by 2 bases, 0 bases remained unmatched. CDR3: CASSQQGAYEQYF. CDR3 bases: TGTGCCAGCAGCCAACAGGGGGCCTACGAGCAGTACTTC.

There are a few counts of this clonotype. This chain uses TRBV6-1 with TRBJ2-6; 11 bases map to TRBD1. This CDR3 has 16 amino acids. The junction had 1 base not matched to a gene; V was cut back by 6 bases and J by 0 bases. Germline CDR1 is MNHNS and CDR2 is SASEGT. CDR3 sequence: CASRGQGGSGANVLTF. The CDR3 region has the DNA TGTGCCAGCAGGGGACAGGGGGGCTCTGGGGCCAACGTCCTGACTTTC.

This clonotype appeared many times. CDR3 loop: CASSYSGETNEKLFF. The CDR3 DNA sequence: TGTGCCAGCAGTTACTCTGGGGAGACTAATGAAAAACTGTTTTTT. The chain uses TRBV6-5 and TRBJ1-4; D ambiguous. Trimming shortened V by 0 bases and J by 2 bases, and 7 bases separated the two germline ends. Germline V gene data show CDR1 as MNHEY and CDR2 as SVGAGI. The CDR3 has 15 amino acids.

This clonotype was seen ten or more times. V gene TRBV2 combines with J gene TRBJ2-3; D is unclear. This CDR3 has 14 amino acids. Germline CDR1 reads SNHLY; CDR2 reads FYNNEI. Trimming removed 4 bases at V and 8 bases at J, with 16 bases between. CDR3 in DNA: TGTGCCAGCAGTGTTGAGAACCTGCTGGTTACGCAGTATTTT. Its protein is CASSVENLLVTQYF.

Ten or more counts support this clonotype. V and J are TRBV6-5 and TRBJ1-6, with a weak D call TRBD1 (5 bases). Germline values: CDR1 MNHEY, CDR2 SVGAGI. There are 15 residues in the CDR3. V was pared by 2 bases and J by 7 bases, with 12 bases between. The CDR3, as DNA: TGTGCCAGCAGTTACCAGGATCGACAGAATTCACCCCTCCACTTT. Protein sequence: CASSYQDRQNSPLHF.